A selection of T cell receptor beta chains follows, all from one sample in a study of blood T cell repertoires in COVID-19. Data came from immunoSEQ multiplex PCR; TCRdb stores just in-frame clones and leaves some out. Seen here are 250,000 to 350,000 clones, about 82% observed once, and the top ten hold approximately 4.1%. The sequencing sample was made of peripheral blood. These receptors were obtained from a woman between 45 and 60 years old with active or convalescent COVID-19. Both conserved end residues are part of each CDR3. Fields, in order: clone size, J gene, V gene, CDR3 length, D gene, CDR3 protein, CDR3 DNA. D genes are given only for firm matches. The size entry is marked missing in some rows and otherwise reads once, few, many or a size class.

size: few
J: TRBJ2-1
V: TRBV5-1
length: 16
D: TRBD2
CDR3: CASSPPGLAGVNEQFF
DNA: TGCGCCAGCAGCCCCCCTGGACTAGCGGGAGTTAATGAGCAGTTCTTC

size: NA
J: TRBJ1-1
V: TRBV11-2
length: 15
D: NA
CDR3: CASSLVRGRQPRAFF
DNA: TGTGCCAGCAGCTTAGTACGGGGGAGGCAACCCCGAGCTTTCTTT

size: NA
J: TRBJ2-1
V: TRBV5-1
length: 15
D: TRBD2
CDR3: CASSSGLAGVVEQFF
DNA: TGCGCCAGCAGCTCGGGACTAGCGGGAGTTGTTGAGCAGTTCTTC

size: NA
J: TRBJ1-1
V: TRBV5-8
length: 16
D: NA
CDR3: CASSLSSGRMNTEAFF
DNA: TGTGCCAGCAGCTTGAGTTCAGGGAGGATGAACACTGAAGCTTTCTTT

size: NA
J: TRBJ2-5
V: TRBV28
length: 13
D: TRBD2
CDR3: CASRMTSLETQYF
DNA: TGTGCCAGCAGGATGACTAGCCTGGAGACCCAGTACTTC

size: NA
J: TRBJ2-1
V: TRBV3-1/TRBV3-2
length: 15
D: TRBD2
CDR3: CASASLAGGQGEQFF
DNA: TGTGCCAGCGCTTCCCTAGCGGGAGGGCAGGGTGAGCAGTTCTTC

size: NA
J: TRBJ2-7
V: TRBV19
length: 15
D: TRBD1
CDR3: CASSIQDRAAYEQYF
DNA: TGTGCCAGTAGTATCCAGGACAGGGCCGCCTACGAGCAGTACTTC

size: NA
J: TRBJ1-3
V: TRBV3-1/TRBV3-2
length: 20
D: TRBD1
CDR3: CASSQDGPGWTGGYGNTIYF
DNA: TGTGCCAGCAGCCAAGATGGCCCCGGTTGGACAGGGGGCTATGGAAACACCATATATTTT

size: NA
J: TRBJ2-1
V: TRBV5-1
length: 14
D: NA
CDR3: CASSLVADYNEQFF
DNA: TGCGCCAGCAGCTTGGTGGCGGACTACAATGAGCAGTTCTTC

size: NA
J: TRBJ1-4
V: TRBV7-9
length: 14
D: NA
CDR3: CASSASVPGEKLFF
DNA: TGTGCCAGCAGCGCATCTGTCCCGGGTGAAAAACTGTTTTTT

size: NA
J: TRBJ2-2
V: TRBV27
length: 16
D: TRBD2
CDR3: CASSRSSGTNTGELFF
DNA: TGTGCCAGCAGTCGCTCTAGCGGGACGAACACCGGGGAGCTGTTTTTT

size: NA
J: TRBJ2-1
V: TRBV4-2
length: 15
D: TRBD2
CDR3: CASSPTSGSGYEQFF
DNA: TGTGCCAGCAGCCCTACTAGCGGGAGTGGGTATGAGCAGTTCTTC

size: NA
J: TRBJ2-7
V: TRBV7-9
length: 15
D: TRBD1
CDR3: CASSSTGTGDYEQYF
DNA: TGTGCCAGCAGCTCCACCGGGACAGGGGACTACGAGCAGTACTTC

size: NA
J: TRBJ2-1
V: TRBV2
length: 17
D: NA
CDR3: CASSEGTRGRAYNEQFF
DNA: TGTGCCAGCAGTGAAGGTACCAGGGGTCGCGCCTACAATGAGCAGTTCTTC

size: NA
J: TRBJ2-1
V: TRBV7-3
length: 14
D: NA
CDR3: CASSLLGPYNEQFF
DNA: TGTGCCAGCAGCTTATTGGGCCCATACAATGAGCAGTTCTTC

size: NA
J: TRBJ2-5
V: TRBV5-5
length: 16
D: NA
CDR3: CASSLGVSVSLETQYF
DNA: TGTGCCAGCAGCTTGGGGGTTAGCGTCTCCTTAGAGACCCAGTACTTC

size: NA
J: TRBJ2-7
V: TRBV14
length: 14
D: NA
CDR3: CASSQTGSTYEQYF
DNA: TGTGCCAGCAGCCAAACCGGGTCTACCTACGAGCAGTACTTC

size: NA
J: TRBJ2-2
V: TRBV4-2
length: 18
D: TRBD2
CDR3: CASSRELAGGPVTGELFF
DNA: TGTGCCAGCAGCCGCGAACTAGCGGGAGGGCCGGTCACCGGGGAGCTGTTTTTT

size: NA
J: TRBJ1-1
V: TRBV12-3/TRBV12-4
length: 13
D: TRBD1
CDR3: CASRDRILTEAFF
DNA: TGTGCCAGCAGGGACAGGATTCTCACTGAAGCTTTCTTT

size: NA
J: TRBJ1-1
V: TRBV19
length: 17
D: TRBD1
CDR3: CASSRRGRQGSNTEAFF
DNA: TGTGCCAGTAGTAGGAGGGGCCGACAGGGGTCGAACACTGAAGCTTTCTTT

size: NA
J: TRBJ2-5
V: TRBV6-2/TRBV6-3
length: 15
D: TRBD2
CDR3: CASSWTSGSGETQYF
DNA: TGTGCCAGCAGCTGGACTAGCGGCTCGGGGGAGACCCAGTACTTC

size: NA
J: TRBJ1-5
V: TRBV19
length: 13
D: NA
CDR3: CASSIRGNQPQHF
DNA: TGTGCCAGTAGTATTCGGGGCAATCAGCCCCAGCATTTT

size: NA
J: TRBJ2-2
V: TRBV27
length: 18
D: TRBD2
CDR3: CASSFSFGSGRRTGELFF
DNA: TGTGCCAGCAGTTTTTCTTTCGGTAGCGGGAGGAGGACTGGGGAGCTGTTTTTT

size: NA
J: TRBJ2-7
V: TRBV28
length: 14
D: TRBD2
CDR3: CASSGLAGRAEQYF
DNA: TGTGCCAGCAGCGGACTAGCGGGAAGAGCCGAGCAGTACTTC

size: NA
J: TRBJ2-3
V: TRBV14
length: 15
D: TRBD1
CDR3: CASSPLTGLADTQYF
DNA: TGTGCCAGCAGCCCTTTGACAGGGTTGGCAGATACGCAGTATTTT

size: NA
J: TRBJ1-5
V: TRBV15
length: 19
D: TRBD1
CDR3: CATSRDWAGTGSIDQPQHF
DNA: TGTGCCACCAGCAGAGATTGGGCAGGGACAGGGTCGATTGATCAGCCCCAGCATTTT

size: NA
J: TRBJ1-1
V: TRBV19
length: 15
D: TRBD1
CDR3: CASSISDRGQSEAFF
DNA: TGTGCCAGTAGTATAAGCGACAGGGGGCAAAGTGAAGCTTTCTTT

size: NA
J: TRBJ2-1
V: TRBV28
length: 16
D: TRBD2
CDR3: CASSLRLAVSYNEQFF
DNA: TGTGCCAGCAGTTTGCGTCTAGCGGTCTCCTACAATGAGCAGTTCTTC

size: NA
J: TRBJ2-1
V: TRBV6-5
length: 13
D: NA
CDR3: CASSYSAGFEQFF
DNA: TGTGCCAGCAGTTACTCGGCGGGGTTTGAGCAGTTCTTC

size: NA
J: TRBJ2-7
V: TRBV5-1
length: 13
D: NA
CDR3: CASSLAGGNEQYF
DNA: TGCGCCAGCAGCTTGGCCGGGGGAAACGAGCAGTACTTC

size: few
J: TRBJ1-6
V: TRBV14
length: 15
D: NA
CDR3: CASSFRQAYNSPLHF
DNA: TGTGCCAGCAGCTTTCGACAGGCTTATAATTCACCCCTCCACTTT

size: once
J: TRBJ1-3
V: TRBV5-1
length: 14
D: TRBD1
CDR3: CASSATQGANTIYF
DNA: TGCGCCAGCAGTGCAACGCAGGGGGCGAACACCATATATTTT

size: NA
J: TRBJ1-1
V: TRBV5-1
length: 14
D: TRBD1
CDR3: CASSNQGESTEAFF
DNA: TGCGCCAGCAGCAACCAGGGGGAGAGCACTGAAGCTTTCTTT

size: NA
J: TRBJ1-4
V: TRBV6-6
length: 14
D: NA
CDR3: CASSYQGVGEKLFF
DNA: TGTGCCAGCAGTTATCAGGGCGTCGGAGAAAAACTGTTTTTT

size: NA
J: TRBJ2-7
V: TRBV6-5
length: 15
D: TRBD1
CDR3: CASSYSPGGSYEQYF
DNA: TGTGCCAGCAGTTACTCACCAGGGGGCTCCTACGAGCAGTACTTC

size: NA
J: TRBJ2-3
V: TRBV7-2
length: 18
D: TRBD2
CDR3: CASSLRGTSGISTDTQYF
DNA: TGTGCCAGCAGCTTACGCGGGACTAGCGGGATTAGCACAGATACGCAGTATTTT

size: NA
J: TRBJ1-1
V: TRBV7-6
length: 15
D: NA
CDR3: CASSRTDLGSTEAFF
DNA: TGTGCCAGCAGCCGGACAGATCTGGGTAGCACTGAAGCTTTCTTT

size: NA
J: TRBJ1-5
V: TRBV5-6
length: 16
D: NA
CDR3: CASSLAIGGGGQPQHF
DNA: TGTGCCAGCAGCTTGGCTATTGGAGGCGGGGGTCAGCCCCAGCATTTT

size: NA
J: TRBJ1-1
V: TRBV2
length: 18
D: TRBD1
CDR3: CASSEAPSLPGQGPEAFF
DNA: TGTGCCAGCAGTGAGGCTCCCTCCCTACCGGGACAGGGGCCTGAAGCTTTCTTT

size: NA
J: TRBJ2-1
V: TRBV5-5
length: 13
D: NA
CDR3: CASSLEGLNEQFF
DNA: TGTGCCAGCAGCTTGGAGGGGTTGAATGAGCAGTTCTTC

size: NA
J: TRBJ2-5
V: TRBV5-1
length: 13
D: TRBD1
CDR3: CASSEGARETQYF
DNA: TGCGCCAGCAGCGAGGGGGCGAGGGAGACCCAGTACTTC

size: few
J: TRBJ1-5
V: TRBV5-5
length: 15
D: NA
CDR3: CASSPDSFTNQPQHF
DNA: TGTGCCAGCAGCCCGGACAGTTTCACTAATCAGCCCCAGCATTTT

size: few
J: TRBJ2-3
V: TRBV5-1
length: 16
D: NA
CDR3: CASSLGGTHGTDTQYF
DNA: TGCGCCAGCAGCTTGGGCGGGACGCATGGCACAGATACGCAGTATTTT

size: NA
J: TRBJ1-5
V: TRBV18
length: 15
D: NA
CDR3: CASSPAGSHHQPQHF
DNA: TGTGCCAGCTCACCAGCGGGATCCCACCATCAGCCCCAGCATTTT